The source of this TCR beta chain is a study of T cell responses to AZD1222 COVID-19 vaccine. The study's findings and limits: Baseline seropositivity occurred in only six AZD1222 recipients. Once two AZD1222 doses were given, Spike-specific TCR breadth and depth went up. Scientists sampled the repertoires only once the peak T cell response had passed.

In regard to this clone: Antigen: not known.

Using immunoSEQ multiplex PCR, the repertoire was profiled, and TCRdb retains in-frame clones only, with some absent. The sample lists 100,000 to 120,000 clones; around 90% were seen once. This TCR came from an adult in good health. The sequences come from peripheral blood, collected on day 0 of MenACWY control vaccination.

CDR3 protein: CASSQYPGGRVLRGSNEKLFF. The CDR3 bases are TGCGCCAGCAGTCAATATCCGGGGGGCAGGGTGTTGCGAGGGAGTAATGAAAAACTGTTTTTT. This chain joins TRBV23-1 and TRBJ1-4; D might be TRBD1 (6 bases). TRBV23-1 belongs to the ORF category, with a function that is uncertain. The CDR3 loop spans 21 amino acids. With 1 base removed from V and 4 bases from J, the gap between germline ends came to 28 bases.